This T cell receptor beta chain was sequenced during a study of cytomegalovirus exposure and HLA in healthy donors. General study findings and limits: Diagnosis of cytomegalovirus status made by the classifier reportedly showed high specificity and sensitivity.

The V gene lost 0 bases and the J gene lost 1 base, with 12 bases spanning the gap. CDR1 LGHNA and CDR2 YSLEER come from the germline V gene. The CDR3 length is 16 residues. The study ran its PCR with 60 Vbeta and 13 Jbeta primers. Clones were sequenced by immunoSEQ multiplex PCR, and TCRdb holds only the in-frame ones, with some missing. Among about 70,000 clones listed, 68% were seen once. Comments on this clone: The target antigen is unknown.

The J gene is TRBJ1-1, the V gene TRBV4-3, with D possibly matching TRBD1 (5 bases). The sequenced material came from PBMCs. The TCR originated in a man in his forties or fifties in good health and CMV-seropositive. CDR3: CASSQDREGKNTEAFF. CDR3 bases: TGCGCCAGCAGCCAAGATCGGGAGGGGAAGAACACTGAAGCTTTCTTT.